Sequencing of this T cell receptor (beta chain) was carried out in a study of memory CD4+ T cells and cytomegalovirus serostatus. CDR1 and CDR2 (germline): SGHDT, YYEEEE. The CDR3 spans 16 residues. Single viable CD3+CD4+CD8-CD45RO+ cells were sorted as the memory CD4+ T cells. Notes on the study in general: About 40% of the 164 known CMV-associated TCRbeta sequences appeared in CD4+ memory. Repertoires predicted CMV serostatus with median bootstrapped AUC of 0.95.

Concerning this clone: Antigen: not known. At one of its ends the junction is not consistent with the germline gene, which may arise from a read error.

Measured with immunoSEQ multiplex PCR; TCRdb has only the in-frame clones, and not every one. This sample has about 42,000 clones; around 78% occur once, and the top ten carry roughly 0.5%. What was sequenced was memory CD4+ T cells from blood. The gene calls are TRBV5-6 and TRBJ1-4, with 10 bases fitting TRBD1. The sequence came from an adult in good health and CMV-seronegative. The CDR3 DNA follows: TGTGCCAGCAACTTGCGGGACAGGGGAACTAATGAAAAACTGTTTTTT. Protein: CASNLRDRGTNEKLFF.